This TCR beta chain was captured in a study of blood T cell repertoires in COVID-19. TCRdb keeps only in-frame clones here, not all; method: immunoSEQ multiplex PCR. The sample yields a few hundred thousand clones, about 80% seen once. The CDR3 loop spans 18 amino acids. All enrollees were about 18 to 89 years old and from about 24 US areas. Recovery among Cohort 3 donors was established by two negative PCRs, clearance, or symptom resolution. The chain carries TRBV21-1 and TRBJ1-5. TRBV21-1 is an annotated pseudogene. The clonotype originates from a man between 40 and 49 years old who had recovered from COVID-19. Sequencing was carried out using PBMCs or T cells enriched from blood (not recorded which). CDR3: CASSKRGVREKSNQPQHF. CDR3 nucleotide sequence: TGTGCCAGCAGCAAAAGAGGTGTGAGGGAGAAGTCCAATCAGCCCCAGCATTTT.